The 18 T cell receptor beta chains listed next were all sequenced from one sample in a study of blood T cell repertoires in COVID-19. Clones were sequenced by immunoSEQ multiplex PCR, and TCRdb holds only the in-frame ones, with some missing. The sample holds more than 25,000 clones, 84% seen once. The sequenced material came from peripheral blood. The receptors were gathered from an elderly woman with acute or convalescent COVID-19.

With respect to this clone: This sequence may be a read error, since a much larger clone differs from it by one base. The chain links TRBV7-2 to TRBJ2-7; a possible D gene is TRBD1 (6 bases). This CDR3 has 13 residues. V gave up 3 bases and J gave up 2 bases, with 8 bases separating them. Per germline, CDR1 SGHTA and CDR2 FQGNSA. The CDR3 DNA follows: TGTACCAGCAGCTTTGACAGGCCCTACGAGCAGTACTTC. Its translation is CTSSFDRPYEQYF.

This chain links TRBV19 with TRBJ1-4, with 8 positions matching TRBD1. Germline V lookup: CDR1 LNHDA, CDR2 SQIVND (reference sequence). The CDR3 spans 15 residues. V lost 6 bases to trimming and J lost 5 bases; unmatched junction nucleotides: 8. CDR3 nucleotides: TGTGCCAGTAGCGTCGGGCAGGGGGCCAATGAAAAACTGTTTTTT. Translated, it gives CASSVGQGANEKLFF. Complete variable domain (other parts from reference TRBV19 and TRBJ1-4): DGGITQSPKYLFRKEGQNVTLSCEQNLNHDAMYWYRQDPGQGLRLIYYSQIVNDFQKGDIAEGYSVSREKKESFPLTVTSAQKNPTAFYLCASSVGQGANEKLFFGSGTQLSVL.

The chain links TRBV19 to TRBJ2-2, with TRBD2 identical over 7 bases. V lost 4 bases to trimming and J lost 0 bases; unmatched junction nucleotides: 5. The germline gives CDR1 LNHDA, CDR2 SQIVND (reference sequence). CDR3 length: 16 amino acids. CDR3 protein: CASSTPSGANTGELFF. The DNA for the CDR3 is TGTGCCAGTAGTACACCTAGCGGTGCGAACACCGGGGAGCTGTTTTTT.

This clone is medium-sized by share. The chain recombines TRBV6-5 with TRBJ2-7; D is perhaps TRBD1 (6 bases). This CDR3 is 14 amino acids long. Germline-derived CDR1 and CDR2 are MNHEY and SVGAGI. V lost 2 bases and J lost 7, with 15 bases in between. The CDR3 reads CASSYGGLRAEQYF. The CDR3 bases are TGTGCCAGCAGTTACGGGGGCTTACGAGCAGAGCAGTACTTC.

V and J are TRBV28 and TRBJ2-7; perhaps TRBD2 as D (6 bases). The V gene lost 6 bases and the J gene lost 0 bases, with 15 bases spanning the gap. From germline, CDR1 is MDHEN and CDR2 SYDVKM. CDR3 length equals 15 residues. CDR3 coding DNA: TGTGCCAGCAGGCCCGGGGGTTTGAACTCCTACGAGCAGTACTTC. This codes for CASRPGGLNSYEQYF.

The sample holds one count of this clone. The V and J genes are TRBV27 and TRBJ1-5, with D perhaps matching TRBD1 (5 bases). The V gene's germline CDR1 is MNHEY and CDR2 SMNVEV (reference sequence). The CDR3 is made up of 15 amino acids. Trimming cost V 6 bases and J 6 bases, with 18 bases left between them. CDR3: CASSPEGGAVQPQHF. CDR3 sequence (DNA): TGTGCCAGCAGCCCCGAAGGAGGGGCTGTTCAGCCCCAGCATTTT.

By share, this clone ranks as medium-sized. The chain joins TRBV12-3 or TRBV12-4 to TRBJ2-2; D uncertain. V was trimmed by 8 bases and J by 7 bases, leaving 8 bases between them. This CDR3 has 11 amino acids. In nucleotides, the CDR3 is TGTGCCAGCCAATCAGGCGGGGAGCTGTTTTTT. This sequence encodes CASQSGGELFF.

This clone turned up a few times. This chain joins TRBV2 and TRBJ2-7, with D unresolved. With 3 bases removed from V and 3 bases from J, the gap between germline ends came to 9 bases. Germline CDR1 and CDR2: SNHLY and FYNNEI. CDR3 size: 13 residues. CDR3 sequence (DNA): TGTGCCAGCAGTGAGGCGGCCGTCTACGAGCAGTACTTC. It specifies CASSEAAVYEQYF.

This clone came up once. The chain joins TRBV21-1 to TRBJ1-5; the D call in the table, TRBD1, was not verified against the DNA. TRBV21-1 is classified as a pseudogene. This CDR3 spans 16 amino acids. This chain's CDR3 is CASSKEGTGGNQPQHF. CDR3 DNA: TGTGCCAGCAGCAAAGAGGGGACAGGGGGCAATCAGCCCCAGCATTTT.

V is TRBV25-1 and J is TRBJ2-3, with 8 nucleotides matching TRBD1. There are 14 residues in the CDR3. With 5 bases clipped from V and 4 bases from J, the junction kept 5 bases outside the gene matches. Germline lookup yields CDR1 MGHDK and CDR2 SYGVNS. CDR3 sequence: CASSRTGNADTQYF. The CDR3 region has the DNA TGTGCCAGCAGTAGGACAGGGAACGCAGATACGCAGTATTTT.

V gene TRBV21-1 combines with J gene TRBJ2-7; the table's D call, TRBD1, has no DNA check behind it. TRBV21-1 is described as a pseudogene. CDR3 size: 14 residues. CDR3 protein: CASSKGWTVYEQYF. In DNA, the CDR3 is TGTGCCAGCAGCAAAGGGTGGACAGTTTACGAGCAGTACTTC.

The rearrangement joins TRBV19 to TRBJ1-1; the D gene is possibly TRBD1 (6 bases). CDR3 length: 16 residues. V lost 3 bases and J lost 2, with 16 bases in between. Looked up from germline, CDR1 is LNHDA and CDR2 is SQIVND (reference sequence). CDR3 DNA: TGTGCCAGTAGTATGGCCCAGGGGTGGGGAAACACTGAAGCTTTCTTT. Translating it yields CASSMAQGWGNTEAFF.

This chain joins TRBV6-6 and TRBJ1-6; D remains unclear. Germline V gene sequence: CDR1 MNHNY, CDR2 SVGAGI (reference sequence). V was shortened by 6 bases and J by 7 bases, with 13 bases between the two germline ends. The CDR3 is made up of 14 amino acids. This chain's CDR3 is CASSPDLANSPLHF. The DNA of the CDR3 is TGTGCCAGCAGCCCCGACCTAGCAAATTCACCCCTCCACTTT.

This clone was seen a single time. CDR3 DNA: TGTGCCAGCAGCCAACATGGCGGGTACACCTTC. It encodes CASSQHGGYTF. The chain carries TRBV3-1 (or the pseudogene TRBV3-2) and TRBJ1-2; the D is unclear. V lost 2 bases and J lost 11, with 9 bases in between. The CDR3 length is 11 residues. CDR1 and CDR2 (germline): LGHDT, YNNKEL (reference sequence).

The CDR3 loop is CASSLKGARLFF. The CDR3, as DNA: TGTGCCAGCAGCCTCAAGGGGGCTCGGCTGTTTTTT. The chain joins TRBV5-6 to TRBJ1-4; 7 bases agree with TRBD1. CDR3 size: 12 residues. Per germline, CDR1 SGHDT and CDR2 YYEEEE. After removal of 4 bases from V and 14 bases from J, the junction contained 8 bases not matched to a gene.

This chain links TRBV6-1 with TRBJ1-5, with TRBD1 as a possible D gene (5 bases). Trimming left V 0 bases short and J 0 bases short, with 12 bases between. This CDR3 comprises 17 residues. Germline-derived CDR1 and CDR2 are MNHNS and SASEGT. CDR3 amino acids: CASSEAGGTVSNQPQHF. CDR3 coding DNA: TGTGCCAGCAGTGAAGCGGGCGGGACGGTTAGCAATCAGCCCCAGCATTTT.

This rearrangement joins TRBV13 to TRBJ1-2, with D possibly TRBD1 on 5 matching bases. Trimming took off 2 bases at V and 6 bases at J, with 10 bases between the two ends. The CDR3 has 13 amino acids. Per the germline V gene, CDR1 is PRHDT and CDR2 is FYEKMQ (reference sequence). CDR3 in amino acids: CASSLPETDGYTF. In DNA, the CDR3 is TGTGCCAGCAGCTTACCCGAGACAGATGGCTACACCTTC.

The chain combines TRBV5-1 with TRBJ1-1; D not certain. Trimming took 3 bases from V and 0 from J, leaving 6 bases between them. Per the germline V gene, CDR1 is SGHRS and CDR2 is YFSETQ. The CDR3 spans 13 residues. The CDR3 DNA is TGCGCCAGCAGCTCCCAAATGAACACTGAAGCTTTCTTT. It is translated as CASSSQMNTEAFF. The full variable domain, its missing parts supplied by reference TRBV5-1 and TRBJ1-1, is KAGVTQTPRYLIKTRGQQVTLSCSPISGHRSVSWYQQTPGQGLQFLFEYFSETQRNKGNFPGRFSGRQFSNSRSEMNVSTLELGDSALYLCASSSQMNTEAFFGQGTRLTVV.